Sequencing of this T cell receptor (beta chain) was carried out in a study of T cells in Graves' hyperthyroidism and ophthalmopathy. This CDR3 comprises 15 residues. V lost 7 bases, J lost 0 bases, and 9 bases stayed unmatched. Germline values: CDR1 SQVTM, CDR2 ANQGSEA. This clonotype was observed many times. RNA transcripts provided the source from which TCR beta CDR3 regions were amplified. In the first-round RT-PCR of the TCR CDR3, the HTBI primer set was used. TCRdb independently ran MiXCR on the multiplex PCR reads; one entry per CDR3 protein. The data hold 600,000 to 650,000 distinct CDR3 sequences, with around 15% observed a single time.

The TCR comes from a woman aged 25 to 39 with Graves' hyperthyroidism. This chain joins TRBV29-1 and TRBJ2-7, with 10 bases aligning to TRBD2. Source material: blood. This chain's CDR3 is CSARPAGGSSYEQYF. Written as DNA, the CDR3 is TGCAGCGCCAGACCAGCGGGAGGGAGCTCCTACGAGCAGTACTTC.